A selection of T cell receptor beta chains follows, all from one sample in a study of graft-versus-host responses after intestinal transplantation. The data were produced by immunoSEQ multiplex PCR, yet TCRdb's version contains in-frame clones alone and is incomplete. The sample records roughly 17,000 clones, 30% to 40% being singletons. The sequencing used alloreactive CD8+ T cells from a mixed lymphocyte reaction culture, collected before intestinal transplant. These receptors were obtained from a human patient who received an intestinal transplant. The CDR3 runs from the conserved cysteine through the conserved F or W. Each record gives: J gene, clone size, V gene, D gene, CDR3 DNA, CDR3 protein. D genes are given only for firm matches. Not every row has a clone size; where given, it reads once, few, many or a size class.

J gene: TRBJ1-2
clone size: -
V gene: TRBV1
D gene: -
CDR3 DNA: TGCACCAGCAGAACTTATCGTTTGTGCGAAAGAACCTATGGCTACACCTTC
CDR3 protein: CTSRTYRLCERTYGYTF

J gene: TRBJ1-4
clone size: -
V gene: TRBV28
D gene: TRBD1
CDR3 DNA: TGTGCCAGCGGAGGGGGCGGGTATGAAAAACTGTTTTTT
CDR3 protein: CASGGGGYEKLFF

J gene: TRBJ2-5
clone size: once
V gene: TRBV4-1
D gene: TRBD2
CDR3 DNA: TGCGCCAGCAGCCAAGAGACTAGCGGGAGAATCGGAGAGACCCAGTACTTC
CDR3 protein: CASSQETSGRIGETQYF

J gene: TRBJ2-3
clone size: -
V gene: TRBV21-1
D gene: -
CDR3 DNA: TGTGCCAGCAGCAAAGGGAGGGCGCCGTGTACAGATACGCAGTATTTT
CDR3 protein: CASSKGRAPCTDTQYF

J gene: TRBJ1-2
clone size: -
V gene: TRBV9
D gene: TRBD1
CDR3 DNA: TGTGCCAGCAGCCCACGGACAGGGAACCCCTATGGCTACACCTTC
CDR3 protein: CASSPRTGNPYGYTF

J gene: TRBJ2-1
clone size: -
V gene: TRBV4-2
D gene: TRBD2
CDR3 DNA: TGTGCCAGCAGCCAAGAAAGCGGGAGCTCCAATGAGCAGTTCTTC
CDR3 protein: CASSQESGSSNEQFF

J gene: TRBJ2-7
clone size: -
V gene: TRBV5-1
D gene: TRBD1
CDR3 DNA: TGCGCCAGCAGCTTCCCGGGACAGGGCTCCGTCGGTCCGTACGAGCAGTACTTC
CDR3 protein: CASSFPGQGSVGPYEQYF

J gene: TRBJ2-5
clone size: -
V gene: TRBV7-9
D gene: -
CDR3 DNA: TGTGCCAGCAGCTTGAGGTACAGCCGACAAGAGACCCTGTACTTC
CDR3 protein: CASSLRYSRQETLYF

J gene: TRBJ2-7
clone size: -
V gene: TRBV4-1
D gene: -
CDR3 DNA: TGCGCCAGCAGCCAAGACGGAGGATGGGAGCAGTACTTC
CDR3 protein: CASSQDGGWEQYF

J gene: TRBJ2-3
clone size: -
V gene: TRBV9
D gene: TRBD2
CDR3 DNA: TGTGCCAGCAGCGTAGAGCTAGCGGGAGTGGGGGATGGAGCAGATACGCAGTATTTT
CDR3 protein: CASSVELAGVGDGADTQYF

J gene: TRBJ2-3
clone size: -
V gene: TRBV4-1
D gene: TRBD2
CDR3 DNA: TGCGCCAGCAGCCAAGAAGCAAGGCGGGAGGGAACAGATACGCAGTATTTT
CDR3 protein: CASSQEARREGTDTQYF

J gene: TRBJ2-1
clone size: few
V gene: TRBV9
D gene: -
CDR3 DNA: TGTGCCAGCAGCGTAGCGGGAACCTACAATGAGCAGTTCTTC
CDR3 protein: CASSVAGTYNEQFF

J gene: TRBJ2-4
clone size: -
V gene: TRBV27
D gene: -
CDR3 DNA: TGTGCCAGCAGTCTCTATTCTCGTCGCAAAAACATTCAGTACTTC
CDR3 protein: CASSLYSRRKNIQYF

J gene: TRBJ2-7
clone size: few
V gene: TRBV30
D gene: -
CDR3 DNA: TGTGCCTGGAAGCAGCGGCAAACCTACGAGCAGTACTTC
CDR3 protein: CAWKQRQTYEQYF

J gene: TRBJ1-5
clone size: -
V gene: TRBV7-8
D gene: TRBD1
CDR3 DNA: TGTGCCAGCAGCTCACGGACAGGGTGGATGCCCCAGCATTTT
CDR3 protein: CASSSRTGWMPQHF

J gene: TRBJ1-5
clone size: -
V gene: TRBV6-1
D gene: TRBD1
CDR3 DNA: TGTGCCAGCAGTGAAAGGGACAGAATAAATCAGCCCCAGCATTTT
CDR3 protein: CASSERDRINQPQHF

J gene: TRBJ2-7
clone size: -
V gene: TRBV6-5
D gene: TRBD1
CDR3 DNA: TGTGCCGGCTGGACAGGGGGTTTCGACGAGCAGTACTTC
CDR3 protein: CAGWTGGFDEQYF

J gene: TRBJ2-7
clone size: -
V gene: TRBV28
D gene: -
CDR3 DNA: TGTGCCAGCAGTAATAGTCACCGGGACGAGCAGTACTTC
CDR3 protein: CASSNSHRDEQYF

J gene: TRBJ2-1
clone size: few
V gene: TRBV29-1
D gene: -
CDR3 DNA: TGCAGCGTCGTCGTCCCCGTGATTTGGGTCGACCCCTACAATGAGCAGTTCTTC
CDR3 protein: CSVVVPVIWVDPYNEQFF

J gene: TRBJ2-7
clone size: few
V gene: TRBV11-2
D gene: -
CDR3 DNA: TGTGCCAGCAGCTTAGCCACAACGGACTACCTACCCTACGAGCAGTACTTC
CDR3 protein: CASSLATTDYLPYEQYF

J gene: TRBJ1-2
clone size: -
V gene: TRBV6-5
D gene: TRBD1
CDR3 DNA: TGTGCCAGCAGTTACTCAGCCGGGACAGGGGACTATGGCTACACCTTC
CDR3 protein: CASSYSAGTGDYGYTF

J gene: TRBJ2-7
clone size: few
V gene: TRBV7-9
D gene: TRBD2
CDR3 DNA: TGTGCCAGCAGCCCGGGGACTAGCGGGGTCTACGAGCAGTACTTC
CDR3 protein: CASSPGTSGVYEQYF

J gene: TRBJ2-1
clone size: -
V gene: TRBV7-9
D gene: -
CDR3 DNA: TGTGCCAGCAGTTCCCGGACTAACCCCTACAATGAGCAGTTCTTC
CDR3 protein: CASSSRTNPYNEQFF

J gene: TRBJ1-1
clone size: few
V gene: TRBV27
D gene: -
CDR3 DNA: TGTGCCAGCAGTTTGTTCAAGGGGGACACTGAAGCTTTCTTT
CDR3 protein: CASSLFKGDTEAFF

J gene: TRBJ2-7
clone size: -
V gene: TRBV4-1
D gene: TRBD1
CDR3 DNA: TGCGCCAGTTCACCGGGACAGGGGGCCTACGAGCAGTACTTC
CDR3 protein: CASSPGQGAYEQYF

J gene: TRBJ1-1
clone size: once
V gene: TRBV5-1
D gene: -
CDR3 DNA: TGCGCCAGCAGCCAAGGGAGCATGAACACTGAAGCTTTCTTT
CDR3 protein: CASSQGSMNTEAFF

J gene: TRBJ2-7
clone size: -
V gene: TRBV2
D gene: -
CDR3 DNA: TGTGCCAGCAGTGCCCGGAGGACTACAGGGACCGAGCAGTACTTC
CDR3 protein: CASSARRTTGTEQYF

J gene: TRBJ1-1
clone size: -
V gene: TRBV27
D gene: TRBD1
CDR3 DNA: TGTGCCAGCAGTTGGGGACCGGGACAGGGGACCGAAGCTTTCTTT
CDR3 protein: CASSWGPGQGTEAFF

J gene: TRBJ2-1
clone size: few
V gene: TRBV6-1
D gene: -
CDR3 DNA: TGTGCCAGCAGTGACGAAAAGTGGGATGAGCAGTTCTTC
CDR3 protein: CASSDEKWDEQFF

J gene: TRBJ1-1
clone size: -
V gene: TRBV5-4
D gene: -
CDR3 DNA: TGTGCCAGCAGCTTTGAGTTTACTGAAGCTTTCTTT
CDR3 protein: CASSFEFTEAFF

J gene: TRBJ2-7
clone size: -
V gene: TRBV27
D gene: -
CDR3 DNA: TGTGCCAGCAGTTTATCGGGGAGACCCTACTCCTACGAGCAGTACTTC
CDR3 protein: CASSLSGRPYSYEQYF

J gene: TRBJ2-7
clone size: -
V gene: TRBV4-1
D gene: TRBD2
CDR3 DNA: TGTGCCAGCAGCCAAGAGCGGGAGGGGTCCTACGAGCAGTACTTC
CDR3 protein: CASSQEREGSYEQYF

J gene: TRBJ2-2
clone size: -
V gene: TRBV28
D gene: TRBD2
CDR3 DNA: TGTGCCAGCAGTTTTTACGCTAGCGGGGACACCGGGGAGCTGTTTTTT
CDR3 protein: CASSFYASGDTGELFF

J gene: TRBJ1-3
clone size: -
V gene: TRBV4-1
D gene: -
CDR3 DNA: TGCGCCAGCAGCCAAGGGATGAACACCATATATTTT
CDR3 protein: CASSQGMNTIYF

J gene: TRBJ2-7
clone size: -
V gene: TRBV29-1
D gene: TRBD2
CDR3 DNA: TGCAGCGTTTTAGCGGGAGAGGTCTACGAGCAGTACTTC
CDR3 protein: CSVLAGEVYEQYF

J gene: TRBJ1-2
clone size: -
V gene: TRBV29-1
D gene: -
CDR3 DNA: TGCAGCGACTCGACAGTTCAGGAAGGCTACACCTTC
CDR3 protein: CSDSTVQEGYTF

J gene: TRBJ1-1
clone size: -
V gene: TRBV28
D gene: -
CDR3 DNA: TGTGCCAGCAGTTTAACAGTTACCCTTGAAGCTTTCTTT
CDR3 protein: CASSLTVTLEAFF

J gene: TRBJ2-5
clone size: -
V gene: TRBV4-2
D gene: TRBD2
CDR3 DNA: TGTGCCAGCAGCCAAAACAGGGGACTAGCGGGAGTTAGTGAAGAGACCCAGTACTTC
CDR3 protein: CASSQNRGLAGVSEETQYF

J gene: TRBJ2-7
clone size: few
V gene: TRBV27
D gene: -
CDR3 DNA: TGTGCCAGCAGTCCACGGGGGTACGACTACGAGCAGTACTTC
CDR3 protein: CASSPRGYDYEQYF

J gene: TRBJ1-4
clone size: medium-sized
V gene: TRBV5-4
D gene: -
CDR3 DNA: TGTGCCAGCAGCTTGGAAGGGTTGGGGGAAAAACTGTTTTTT
CDR3 protein: CASSLEGLGEKLFF

J gene: TRBJ2-7
clone size: few
V gene: TRBV4-1
D gene: TRBD2
CDR3 DNA: TGTGCCAGCCTAGCGGGAGGGCCTTACGAGCAGTACTTC
CDR3 protein: CASLAGGPYEQYF

J gene: TRBJ1-1
clone size: -
V gene: TRBV5-4
D gene: -
CDR3 DNA: TGTGCCAGCAGCAAGGGTCCAACAGTTGAAGCTTTCTTT
CDR3 protein: CASSKGPTVEAFF

J gene: TRBJ2-1
clone size: -
V gene: TRBV4-1
D gene: TRBD1
CDR3 DNA: TGCGCCAGCAGCCCCCAAGGGGGCATCGGGAATGAGCAGTTCTTC
CDR3 protein: CASSPQGGIGNEQFF